What follows are 11 T cell receptor beta chains derived from one specimen sequenced in a study of low-dose radiotherapy and immunotherapy resistance in tumors. The time point was: after trial treatment. The treatment here: LDRT plus nivolumab, ipilimumab, low-dose cyclophosphamide and aspirin (RACIN trial). With TRAV- and TRBV-specific primers, first-strand cDNA was made, covering the alpha and beta chains. TCR amplification used about 18 PCR cycles, a constant-region primer and a V-primer adapter. TCRdb re-called the reads through MiXCR, storing one row per CDR3 protein. The table includes about 91,000 distinct CDR3 sequences, roughly 20% detected once. The sample here was PBMCs, taken after low-dose radiotherapy plus immunotherapy. These receptors were taken from a female donor with ovarian cancer.

Details on this clonotype: A far larger clone differs by one base, so this is likely a read error. The chain recombines TRBV5-4 with TRBJ2-7; 8 positions match TRBD2. From germline, CDR1 is SGHNT and CDR2 YYREEE (reference sequence). The CDR3 has 16 residues. In nucleotides, the CDR3 is TGCGCCAGCAGCCATGACACTAGCGGCTCCTACAATGAGCAGTACTTC. Translating gives CASSHDTSGSYNEQYF.

The chain has TRBV12-3 or TRBV12-4 and TRBJ2-1; 7 nucleotides match TRBD2. J lost 9 bases, V lost 5 bases, and 13 bases had no gene match. The CDR3 is 15 residues long. DNA for the CDR3: TGTGCCAGCAGTCGGAGCGGGATGACTTTGGGTGAGCAGTTCTTC. It encodes CASSRSGMTLGEQFF.

The chain is built from TRBV5-5 and TRBJ2-3; 8 bases align to TRBD2. With 3 bases clipped from V and 7 bases from J, the junction kept 7 bases outside the gene matches. The CDR3 covers 14 residues. Germline CDR1 reads SGHKS; CDR2 reads YYEKEE (reference sequence). The CDR3 is CASSSRTSQYTQYF. Here the CDR3 DNA reads TGTGCCAGCAGCTCTAGGACTAGCCAATATACGCAGTATTTT. Looking up the rest from reference TRBV5-5 and TRBJ2-3 gives the full variable domain: DAGVTQSPTHLIKTRGQQVTLRCSPISGHKSVSWYQQVLGQGPQFIFQYYEKEERGRGNFPDRFSARQFPNYSSELNVNALLLGDSALYLCASSSRTSQYTQYFGPGTRLTVL.

The sample holds many counts of this clonotype. V and J are TRBV7-9 and TRBJ2-4; D is possibly TRBD1 or TRBD2 (6 bases each). Trimming shortened V by 5 bases and J by 7 bases, and 9 bases separated the two germline ends. The V gene's germline CDR1 is SEHNR and CDR2 FQNEAQ (reference sequence). The CDR3 has 12 residues. The CDR3 here is CASSPGGNIQYF. DNA of the CDR3: TGTGCCAGCAGCCCCGGGGGCAACATTCAGTACTTC.

V usage is TRBV18 and J usage is TRBJ2-1, with D perhaps matching TRBD1 or TRBD2 (5 bases each). Trimming stripped 3 bases from V and 2 bases from J, with 11 bases between. The CDR3 contains 15 residues. The germline CDR1 and CDR2 sequences are KGHSH and LQKENI. In DNA form, the CDR3 reads TGTGCCAGCTCACCTATGGGACCCGCCTACAATGAGCAGTTCTTC. Residues: CASSPMGPAYNEQFF.

This clonotype was counted many times. V is TRBV20-1 and J is TRBJ1-6; D is unresolved. There are 15 residues in the CDR3. The V gene lost 6 bases and the J gene lost 5 bases, with 17 bases spanning the gap. CDR1 is DFQATT and CDR2 is SNEGSKA in the germline V gene (reference sequence). CDR3 bases: TGCAGTGCGCCTGGCGGGCAGATAAATAATTCACCCCTCCACTTT. Residues: CSAPGGQINNSPLHF.

In the case of this clonotype: This likely came from a read error, as a far larger clone is one base away. This chain connects TRBV5-1 to TRBJ1-5; D ambiguous. The CDR3 is made up of 17 amino acids. Looked up from germline, CDR1 is SGHRS and CDR2 is YFSETQ. CDR3 protein: CASSLEPPFAGNQPQHF. DNA for the CDR3: TGTGCCAGCAGCTTGGAGCCCCCGTTCGCGGGCAATCAGCCCCAGCATTTT.

This clonotype was detected a few times. The DNA of the CDR3 is TGTGCCAGCGCTCTCCCAGGGCGGACTGAAGCTTTCTTT. This encodes CASALPGRTEAFF. V gene TRBV11-2 combines with J gene TRBJ1-1, with a tentative D call TRBD1 (5 bases). The CDR3 sequence is 13 residues long. CDR1 and CDR2 from the germline V gene are SGHAT and FQNNGV. V was pared by 8 bases and J by 5 bases, with 15 bases between.

This clonotype was seen at least ten times. The chain joins TRBV11-2 to TRBJ2-7; weak D call: TRBD1 (5 bases). The ends were cut back, 8 bases at V and 4 bases at J, with 18 bases in the middle. Per the germline V gene, CDR1 is SGHAT and CDR2 is FQNNGV. The CDR3 runs 14 residues. In DNA, the CDR3 is TGTGCCAGCCAAAAGGTCCAGGGCCGATACGAGCAGTACTTC. Translating gives CASQKVQGRYEQYF.

This clonotype was recorded many times. V and J are TRBV6-2 or TRBV6-3 and TRBJ1-1; D ambiguous. The V end lost 7 bases, the J end lost 1 base, and 13 bases lay between the germline ends. CDR3 length: 14 residues. Germline loops: CDR1 MNHEY, CDR2 SVGEGT. CDR3 in DNA: TGTGCCAGCACCCTAGGGTGGGGGAACACTGAAGCTTTCTTT. Amino acid sequence: CASTLGWGNTEAFF.

Note on this clonotype: A single base separates this from a much larger clone, so it may be a read error. V and J are TRBV7-9 and TRBJ1-4; D is ambiguous. V lost 5 bases, J lost 4 bases, and 14 bases lay in between. Germline CDR1 and CDR2: SEHNR and FQNEAQ (reference sequence). This CDR3 is 15 amino acids long. The CDR3 coding sequence is TGTGCCAGCAGCGTTGACATAGCAATTAATGAAAAACTGTTTTTT. Protein: CASSVDIAINEKLFF.